This record concerns one TCR beta chain sequence. Its antigen remains unidentified. These data are taken from a study of T-cell reconstitution after alpha-beta-depleted transplantation in children. The CDR3 loop spans 14 amino acids. Trimming shortened V by 0 bases and J by 3 bases, and 8 bases separated the two germline ends. From germline, CDR1 is MNHNS and CDR2 SASEGT. Unique molecular identifiers were incorporated during preparation of the TCRbeta library. TCRdb re-called the PCR reads with MiXCR, one entry per CDR3 protein. The table lists roughly 70,000 distinct CDR3 sequences, roughly 4.4% of them singletons. General study results and limits: It was newly produced T cells that mostly accounted for T-cell counts and diversity one year after transplant.

Sequencing was performed on PBMCs, mostly from graft donor cells, taken 180 days after TCRalphabeta/CD19-depleted stem cell transplant. The origin of this receptor is a boy younger than two who had a stem cell transplant for acute myeloid leukemia, so the T cells may come from the graft donor. V is TRBV6-1 and J is TRBJ1-2, with D tentatively TRBD1 (5 bases). For the CDR3, the DNA is TGTGCCAGCAGTGAAGCTGGAGGGGACTATGGCTACACCTTC. It translates to CASSEAGGDYGYTF.